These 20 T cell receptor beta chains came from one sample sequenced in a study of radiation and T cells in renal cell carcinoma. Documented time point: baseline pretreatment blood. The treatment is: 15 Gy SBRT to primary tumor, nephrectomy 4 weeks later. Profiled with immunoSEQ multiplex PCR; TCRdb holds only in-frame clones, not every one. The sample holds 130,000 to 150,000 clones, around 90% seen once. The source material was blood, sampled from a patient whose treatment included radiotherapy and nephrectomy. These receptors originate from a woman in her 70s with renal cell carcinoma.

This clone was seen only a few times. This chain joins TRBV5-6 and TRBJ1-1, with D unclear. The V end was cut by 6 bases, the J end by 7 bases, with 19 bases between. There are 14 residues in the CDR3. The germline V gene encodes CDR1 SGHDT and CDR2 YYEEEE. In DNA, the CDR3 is TGTGCCAGCATGCTAACCGGACCCACCTATGAAGCTTTCTTT. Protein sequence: CASMLTGPTYEAFF.

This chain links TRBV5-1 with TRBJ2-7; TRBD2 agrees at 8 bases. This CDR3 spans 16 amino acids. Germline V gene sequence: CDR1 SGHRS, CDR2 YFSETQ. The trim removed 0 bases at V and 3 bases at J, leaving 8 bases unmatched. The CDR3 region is CASSLAVAGTIYEQYF. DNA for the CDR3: TGCGCCAGCAGCTTGGCAGTAGCGGGGACAATCTACGAGCAGTACTTC.

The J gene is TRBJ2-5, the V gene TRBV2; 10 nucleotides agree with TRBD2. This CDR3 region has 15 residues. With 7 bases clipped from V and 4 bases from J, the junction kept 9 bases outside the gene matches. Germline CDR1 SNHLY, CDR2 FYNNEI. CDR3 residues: CASTSGLASRETQYF. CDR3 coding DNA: TGTGCCAGCACCTCGGGACTAGCGAGTAGAGAGACCCAGTACTTC.

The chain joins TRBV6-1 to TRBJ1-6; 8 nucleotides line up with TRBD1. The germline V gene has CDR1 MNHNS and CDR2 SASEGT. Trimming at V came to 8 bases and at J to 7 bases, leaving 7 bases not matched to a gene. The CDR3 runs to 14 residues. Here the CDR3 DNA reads TGTGCCAGCGGGACAGGCCCTAAGAATTCACCCCTCCACTTT. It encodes CASGTGPKNSPLHF.

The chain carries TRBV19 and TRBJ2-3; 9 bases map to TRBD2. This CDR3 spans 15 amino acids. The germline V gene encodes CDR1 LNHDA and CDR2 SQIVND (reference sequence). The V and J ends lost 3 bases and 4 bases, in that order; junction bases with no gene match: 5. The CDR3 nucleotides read TGTGCCAGTAGTATCAGCGGGGGGCGGGCAGATACGCAGTATTTT. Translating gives CASSISGGRADTQYF. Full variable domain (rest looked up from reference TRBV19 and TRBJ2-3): DGGITQSPKYLFRKEGQNVTLSCEQNLNHDAMYWYRQDPGQGLRLIYYSQIVNDFQKGDIAEGYSVSREKKESFPLTVTSAQKNPTAFYLCASSISGGRADTQYFGPGTRLTVL.

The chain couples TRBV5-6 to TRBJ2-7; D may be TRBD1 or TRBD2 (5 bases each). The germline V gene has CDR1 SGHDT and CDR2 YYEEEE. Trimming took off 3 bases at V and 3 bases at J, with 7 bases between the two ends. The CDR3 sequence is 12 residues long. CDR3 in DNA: TGTGCCAGCAGCTGGGACGGCTACGAGCAGTACTTC. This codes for CASSWDGYEQYF.

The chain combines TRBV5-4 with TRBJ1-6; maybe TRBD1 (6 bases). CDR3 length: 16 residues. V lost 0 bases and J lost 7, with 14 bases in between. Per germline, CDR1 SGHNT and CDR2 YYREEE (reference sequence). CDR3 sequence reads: CASSLGGGRGNSPLHF. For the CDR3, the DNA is TGTGCCAGCAGCTTGGGCGGGGGGCGAGGAAATTCACCCCTCCACTTT.

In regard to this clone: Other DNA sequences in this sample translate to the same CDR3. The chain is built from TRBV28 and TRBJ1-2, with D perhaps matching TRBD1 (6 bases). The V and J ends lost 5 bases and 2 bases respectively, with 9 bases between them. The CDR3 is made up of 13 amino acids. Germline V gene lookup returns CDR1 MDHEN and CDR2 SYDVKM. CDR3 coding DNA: TGTGCCAGCAGTCCTGGACAGAACTATGGCTACACCTTC. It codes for CASSPGQNYGYTF.

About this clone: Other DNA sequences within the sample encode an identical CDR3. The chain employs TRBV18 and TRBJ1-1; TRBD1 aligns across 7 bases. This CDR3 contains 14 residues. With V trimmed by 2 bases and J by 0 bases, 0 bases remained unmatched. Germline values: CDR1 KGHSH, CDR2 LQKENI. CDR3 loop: CASSPGQVNTEAFF. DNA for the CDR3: TGTGCCAGCTCACCAGGACAGGTGAACACTGAAGCTTTCTTT.

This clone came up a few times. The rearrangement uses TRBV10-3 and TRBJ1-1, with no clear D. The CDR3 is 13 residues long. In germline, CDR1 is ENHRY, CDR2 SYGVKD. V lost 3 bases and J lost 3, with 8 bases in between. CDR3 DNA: TGTGCCATCAGTGAAAGGGAGTACACTGAAGCTTTCTTT. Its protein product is CAISEREYTEAFF.

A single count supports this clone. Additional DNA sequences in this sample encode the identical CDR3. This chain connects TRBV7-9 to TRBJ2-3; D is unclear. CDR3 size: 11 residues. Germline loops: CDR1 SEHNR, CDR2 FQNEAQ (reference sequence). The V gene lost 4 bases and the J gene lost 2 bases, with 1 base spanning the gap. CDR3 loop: CASSSTDTQYF. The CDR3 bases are TGTGCCAGCAGCTCCACAGATACGCAGTATTTT. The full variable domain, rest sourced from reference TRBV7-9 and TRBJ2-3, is DTGVSQNPRHKITKRGQNVTFRCDPISEHNRLYWYRQTLGQGPEFLTYFQNEAQLEKSRLLSDRFSAERPKGSFSTLEIQRTEQGDSAMYLCASSSTDTQYFGPGTRLTVL.

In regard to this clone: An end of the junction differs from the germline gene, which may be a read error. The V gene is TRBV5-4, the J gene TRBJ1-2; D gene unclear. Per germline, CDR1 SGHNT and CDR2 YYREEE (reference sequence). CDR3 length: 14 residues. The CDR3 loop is CASRLGWTGYGYTF. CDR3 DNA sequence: TGTGCCAGCAGGTTGGGGTGGACTGGCTATGGCTACACCTTC.

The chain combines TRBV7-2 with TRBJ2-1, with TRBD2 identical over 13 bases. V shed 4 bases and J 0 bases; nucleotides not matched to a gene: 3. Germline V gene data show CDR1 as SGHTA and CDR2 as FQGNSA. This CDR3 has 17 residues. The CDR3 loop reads CASSWGLAGSSYNEQFF. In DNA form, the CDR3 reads TGTGCCAGCAGCTGGGGACTAGCGGGGTCCTCCTACAATGAGCAGTTCTTC.

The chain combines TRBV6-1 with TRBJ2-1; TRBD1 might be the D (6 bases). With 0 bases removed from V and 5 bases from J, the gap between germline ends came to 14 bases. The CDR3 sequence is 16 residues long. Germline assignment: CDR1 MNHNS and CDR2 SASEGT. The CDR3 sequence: CASSEASGVGNNEQFF. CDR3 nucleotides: TGTGCCAGCAGTGAAGCGTCAGGGGTGGGGAACAATGAGCAGTTCTTC.

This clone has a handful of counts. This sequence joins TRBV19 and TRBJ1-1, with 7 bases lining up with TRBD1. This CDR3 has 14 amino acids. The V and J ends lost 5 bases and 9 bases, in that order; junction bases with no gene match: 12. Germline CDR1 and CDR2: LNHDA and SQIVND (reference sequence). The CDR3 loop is CASSLRLLQGKAFF. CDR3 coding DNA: TGTGCCAGTAGTCTCCGACTCTTACAGGGGAAAGCTTTCTTT.

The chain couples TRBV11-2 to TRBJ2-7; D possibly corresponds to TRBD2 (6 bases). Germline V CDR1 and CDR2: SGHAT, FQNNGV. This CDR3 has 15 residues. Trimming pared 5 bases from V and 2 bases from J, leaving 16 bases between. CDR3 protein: CASSVAGTAPYEQYF. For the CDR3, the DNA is TGTGCCAGCAGCGTCGCCGGGACTGCCCCCTACGAGCAGTACTTC.

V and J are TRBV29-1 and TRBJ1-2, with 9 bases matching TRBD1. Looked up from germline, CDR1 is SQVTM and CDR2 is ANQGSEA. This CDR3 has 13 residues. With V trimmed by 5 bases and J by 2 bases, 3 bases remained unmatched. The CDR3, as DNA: TGCAGCGTTACAGGGGGCAGAAACTATGGCTACACCTTC. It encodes CSVTGGRNYGYTF.

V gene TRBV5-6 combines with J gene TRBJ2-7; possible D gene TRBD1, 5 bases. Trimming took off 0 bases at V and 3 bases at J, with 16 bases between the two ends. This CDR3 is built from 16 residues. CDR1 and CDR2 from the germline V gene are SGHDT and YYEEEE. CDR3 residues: CASSLEGRLDLYEQYF. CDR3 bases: TGTGCCAGCAGCTTGGAGGGGCGCTTGGACCTCTACGAGCAGTACTTC.

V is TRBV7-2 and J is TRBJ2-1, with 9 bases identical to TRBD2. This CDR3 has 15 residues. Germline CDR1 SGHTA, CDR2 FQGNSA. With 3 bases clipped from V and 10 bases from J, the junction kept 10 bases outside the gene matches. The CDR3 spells CASSFKSGGYSEQFF. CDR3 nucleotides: TGTGCCAGCAGCTTTAAGAGCGGGGGGTACTCGGAGCAGTTCTTC.

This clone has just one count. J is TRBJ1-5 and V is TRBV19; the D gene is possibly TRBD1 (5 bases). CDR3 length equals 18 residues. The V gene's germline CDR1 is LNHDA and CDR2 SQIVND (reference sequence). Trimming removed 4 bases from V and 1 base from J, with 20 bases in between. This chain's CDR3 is CASSTKPGQGGSNQPQHF. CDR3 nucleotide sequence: TGTGCCAGTAGTACTAAACCGGGGCAGGGAGGCAGCAATCAGCCCCAGCATTTT. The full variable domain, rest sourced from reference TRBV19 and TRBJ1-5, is DGGITQSPKYLFRKEGQNVTLSCEQNLNHDAMYWYRQDPGQGLRLIYYSQIVNDFQKGDIAEGYSVSREKKESFPLTVTSAQKNPTAFYLCASSTKPGQGGSNQPQHFGDGTRLSIL.